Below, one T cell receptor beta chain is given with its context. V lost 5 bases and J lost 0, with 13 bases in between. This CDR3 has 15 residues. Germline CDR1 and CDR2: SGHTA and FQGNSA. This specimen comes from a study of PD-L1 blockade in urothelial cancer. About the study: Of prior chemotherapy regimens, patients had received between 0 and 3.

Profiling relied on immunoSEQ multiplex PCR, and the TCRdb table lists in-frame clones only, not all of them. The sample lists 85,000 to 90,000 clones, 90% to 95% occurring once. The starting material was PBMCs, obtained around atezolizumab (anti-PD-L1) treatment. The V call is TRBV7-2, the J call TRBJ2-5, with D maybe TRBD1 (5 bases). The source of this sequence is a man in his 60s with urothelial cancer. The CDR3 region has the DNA TGTGCCAGCAGCCCCGCGGCAGGGAACCAAGAGACCCAGTACTTC. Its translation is CASSPAAGNQETQYF. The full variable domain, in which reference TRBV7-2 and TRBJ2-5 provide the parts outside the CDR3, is GAGVSQSPSNKVTEKGKDVELRCDPISGHTALYWYRQSLGQGLEFLIYFQGNSAPDKSGLPSDRFSAERTGGSVSTLTIQRTQQEDSAVYLCASSPAAGNQETQYFGPGTRLLVL.